This T cell receptor (beta chain) comes out of a study of T cell repertoires in cytomegalovirus infection (dated by TCRdb to between 2018 and 2021). As for the study more broadly: Because public TCR beta signatures pointed to carriage of CMV infection together with the matching HLA type, the HLA type of each donor mattered for the analysis. The paper as a whole reports these results and caveats: In both this cohort and an independent roughly 360-donor cohort, the cumulative frequency of public TCR beta family members distinguished carriers of CMV infection plus the relevant HLA type. In the ex vivo response, HLA-C-restricted CMV-specific TCR beta clonotypes were dominant, and in two of eight donors the single most frequent clonotype came from this HLA-C-restricted group.

This clonotype showed up many times. Its antigen specificity is not known. No much larger clone is present one base from it, and per-base qualities are unavailable. Sequencing relied on an Illumina HiSeq 1500. The public reads were reprocessed in TCRdb via fastp at Q25 and MiXCR, keeping in-frame beta chains. Each entry is one CDR3 protein sequence, shown with its most common DNA and genes. The sample has some 200,000 distinct CDR3 sequences on record, approximately 19% of them singletons. In total, the top ten clones hold 2.9% of the sample. In the germline V gene (reference sequence), CDR1 corresponds to MNHNY and CDR2 to SVGAGI. The CDR3 runs 15 amino acids, cysteine and phenylalanine included. The read is trimmed to its CDR3 DNA, 45 bases read in frame from base 1. The V and J ends are trimmed by 5 bases and 0 bases, leaving 13 bases between them.

The chain was built from TRBV6-6 and TRBJ1-1; the D gene is possibly TRBD1, with 6 bases matching. Sequencing was carried out using PBMCs. The TCR originated in a human donor in good health (CMV status not recorded). Some clones in this sample may be carry-over from other donors' samples. The CDR3 reads as follows: CASSHLQGMNTEAFF. The DNA is as follows: TGTGCCAGCAGTCACTTACAGGGAATGAACACTGAAGCTTTCTTT.